This T cell receptor (beta chain) was observed in a study of cytomegalovirus exposure and HLA in healthy donors (dated by TCRdb to 2016 to 2017). Regarding the study in general: In an earlier analysis of under 600 of the donors, about 270 Gb of sequence data and 100 million or so unique TCR beta sequences from 150 million to 200 million T cells were reported. Typing coverage varied by locus: roughly 629-640 donors for A, B, C, DRB1 and DQB1; more than 500 for DQA1; about 570 for DPA1; more than 450 for DPB1. Four to six DR-DQ haplotypes were handled as single units for association and clustering, since linkage in the cohort was strong. Rather than drawing on any new phenotypic data, the later analysis identified candidate immune exposures from TCR beta sequences and the way those sequences occurred across donors. In addition to the first cohort of 650 to 800 subjects, a separate validation cohort of approximately 110 different subjects was used. The T cell repertoires of 666 subjects were profiled by immunosequencing and related to cytomegalovirus serostatus. Genome-wide SNP genotypes for about 65% of the roughly 670 donors were used in a later genetic analysis, which treated that subset as a discovery cohort. A later analysis re-examined previously published TCR beta repertoires from hundreds of donors and added high-resolution HLA genotyping to investigate patterns of TCR occurrence. HLA typing included class I and class II loci at four-digit resolution. Of the 350 to 400 genotyped donors, roughly 85% fell in the genetic ancestry cluster associated with self-reported Caucasian donors. An earlier analysis of approximately 500 of the donors applied high-throughput TCR beta sequencing to assess whether each TCR beta V gene segment acted as functional or pseudogenic. Donor age, sex, ethnicity and CMV serostatus were collected together with the repertoire data. Every discovery cohort repertoire had been produced on one sequencing platform. Approximately 310 gigabases of sequencing data and around 80 million unique TCR sequences made up an early release that covered under 750 HLA-typed donors. The study aimed to test whether cataloging public T cell receptors could reveal signatures of past pathogen exposure. Among about 400 genotyped donors of the cohort, an average of about 240,000 unique TCR beta nucleotide sequences was sequenced per donor, of which about 20% were non-productive. To predict cytomegalovirus infection status, the study brought together high-throughput TCR immunosequencing, statistical association of individual TCRs with disease status, and machine learning. The paper as a whole reports these results and caveats: A few of the identified cytomegalovirus-associated TCR beta chains were confirmed in vitro to be specific for cytomegalovirus antigens. Across donors, most TCR sequences were observed very rarely, whereas some public TCRs were present in many individuals. A further reported finding was that TCR beta sequences accurately predicted the HLA-A and HLA-B alleles for most subjects in the first cohort. Specific HLA alleles were associated with more than 15,000 TCR beta sequences at a false discovery rate of 0.05 in a later analysis. When HLA alleles, especially DR and DQ, strongly co-occurred, TCR associations were difficult to assign to individual alleles. Several of the top co-occurrence clusters appeared to be linked to parvovirus B19, influenza, CMV and Epstein-Barr virus, according to a later analysis. According to a later analysis, TCR association rates differed among HLA loci, with DRB1 alleles showing the most associated TCRs and HLA-C alleles showing the fewest. V-gene and J-gene trimming of TCR beta chains was associated with a missense DCLRE1C variant in a later genetic analysis, and the association was replicated in an independent cohort. Broadly in line with IMGT annotations, most TCR beta V segments showed up in productive rearrangements about 87% or about 30% of the time in an earlier analysis of under 700 of the donors. Roughly 15 rarely observed V segments, including chromosome 9 orphons, were excluded from the earlier analysis of several hundred of the donors because counts were too low. In a later analysis, HLA-associated TCR beta chains showed more clonal expansion and lower generation probabilities than non-associated chains that were equally common. Most CMV-associated TCR beta chains appeared to be HLA-restricted in a later analysis, and the HLA associations seemed to be driven largely by CMV exposure. Correlated functional status among segregating V segments might be attributable to linkage disequilibrium, but an unknown experimental factor could not be ruled out. The sequencing pipeline was judged likely to have produced a cluster of highly shared sequence variants as a technical artifact. According to a later genetic analysis, donors in an Asian-associated ancestry cluster had fewer N-insertions in productive TCRs than the approximately 630-donor mean. Some IMGT-functional V segments, including TRBV6-2 and TRBV6-3, could not be distinguished by the 87-base-pair reads and were therefore excluded. CMV serostatus was the only immune exposure information available for the cohort. HLA typing was unavailable for some donors at each locus, so association tests used only the typed subset. Presence/absence analyses assumed roughly uniform sequencing depth across donors, an assumption that may not hold. The authors suggested that the approach could potentially be extended to other disease states and immunological phenotypes. A total of fewer than 200 TCR beta chains were listed by the study as associated with cytomegalovirus. This cohort had only TCR beta chains sequenced, and the lack of alpha or paired-chain data limited which features could be detected. The classifier was reported to diagnose cytomegalovirus status with high specificity and sensitivity in both the original cohort and the validation cohort.

The cohort consisted of 670 or so healthy bone marrow donors. At the time of sampling, all cohort members were nominally healthy, though unrecorded immune exposures were likely present. The donor was CMV seropositive and was included in the group of around 300 seropositive cohort members. Every donor gave a peripheral blood sample, and the peripheral blood mononuclear cells from that sample were used for TCR beta sequencing. Genomic DNA was extracted from the blood cell samples with the Qiagen DNeasy Blood Extraction Kit. Taken from the germline V gene (reference sequence), the CDR1 and CDR2 loops are LNHDA and SQIVND. V and J are truncated by 7 bases and 4 bases respectively, leaving an intervening sequence of 10 bases. Taken from cysteine to phenylalanine, the CDR3 has 12 residues. The DNA shown is the 36-base CDR3, in frame from base 1. As regards this clone: Its antigen target is currently unknown. The record has no base qualities; no much larger clone is one base away.

The method behind the library was the immunoSEQ multiplex PCR assay. The multiplex PCR relied on a mix of 60 forward primers for TCR Vbeta segments and 13 reverse primers for TCR Jbeta segments. Amplification of the CDR3 region of rearranged TCR beta genes was performed with a multiplex PCR assay on genomic DNA. The amplified TCR beta libraries were sequenced on the Illumina HiSeq System as 87-base-pair reads. As for how the authors treated the data: Across the 500 to 850 repertoires, a later analysis counted around 80 million unique TCR beta chains, approximately 12 million of which were shared by at least two donors. Raw reads were error-corrected and collapsed into unique sequences with a nearest-neighbor algorithm that merged closely related sequences to remove PCR and sequencing errors. Alignment of CDR3 sequences to IMGT reference sequences was used to assign V, D and J gene segments. For a sequence to be retained, a match of at least six nucleotides was required to both a V gene segment and a J gene segment. A rearrangement counted as productive if the CDR3 had no stop codons and remained in frame with V and J, and every other rearrangement counted as non-productive. CDR3 was defined according to IMGT convention as the region running from the second conserved V-encoded cysteine to the conserved J-encoded phenylalanine. In an earlier analysis of more than 550 of the donors, sequences lacking an unambiguous match to a single V gene segment were excluded. An earlier analysis of fewer than 750 of the donors classified V segments as functional when productive rearrangements were above 56.7% and as segregating when the standard deviation between donors was above 5%. A statistical classification framework was developed to diagnose cytomegalovirus status using the catalog of TCR beta chain sequences. V and J gene assignment, in a later analysis, came from comparing TCR nucleotide sequences with IMGT/GENE-DB human TR gene sequences. The TCRdist pipeline was used in a later analysis to assign CDR3 sequences and most-parsimonious VDJ recombination scenarios. In a later analysis, each TCR beta chain was defined by its CDR3 amino acid sequence together with its V-gene family, and reads lacking a unique V-gene family were excluded. As a way to deal with suspected cross-contamination and a sequencing artifact, a later analysis dropped hundreds of nucleotide sequences that were highly shared and had low generation probability. For each public chain, a later analysis derived a clonal expansion index from normalized ranks of inferred template counts within each repertoire. In a later analysis, generation probabilities were computed with a VDJ recombination model fitted to out-of-frame rearrangements, and the resulting probabilities were checked against IGoR. In a later analysis, hypergeometric tests were used to score TCR-TCR, TCR-HLA and TCR-CMV co-occurrence, with a repertoire-size bias correction applied to TCR pairs. To estimate false discovery rates, a later analysis permuted the HLA or CMV assignments 20 times. A later analysis grouped co-occurring TCRs with DBSCAN, adding TCRdist sequence similarity when clustering within HLA-allele-positive subsets. Repertoires with fewer than 30,000 or more than 120,000 public chains were left out of co-occurrence clustering, as were about 5 repertoires with anomalous nucleotide sharing. Entries here come from immuneACCESS through TCRdb and include only in-frame sequences with V and J called. Some clones fail to appear in such tables; in the studies checked, an unresolved V gene covers under half of the shortfall, and the cause of the remainder is unknown. That table gives V, J and clone size, and the DNA gave D and trimming. The sample table shows 100,000 to 150,000 clones, and roughly 77% are seen once. 5.9% of the sample belongs to the ten largest clones.

The chain uses TRBV19 and TRBJ1-1, and TRBD1 may be the D gene, going by 5 matching bases. The sequenced sample consisted of PBMCs. This TCR was recovered from a woman aged 40 to 50 in good health and CMV-seropositive. The DNA sequence is as follows: TGTGCCAGTATGGGACTGGGCACTGAAGCTTTCTTT. The translation is CASMGLGTEAFF.